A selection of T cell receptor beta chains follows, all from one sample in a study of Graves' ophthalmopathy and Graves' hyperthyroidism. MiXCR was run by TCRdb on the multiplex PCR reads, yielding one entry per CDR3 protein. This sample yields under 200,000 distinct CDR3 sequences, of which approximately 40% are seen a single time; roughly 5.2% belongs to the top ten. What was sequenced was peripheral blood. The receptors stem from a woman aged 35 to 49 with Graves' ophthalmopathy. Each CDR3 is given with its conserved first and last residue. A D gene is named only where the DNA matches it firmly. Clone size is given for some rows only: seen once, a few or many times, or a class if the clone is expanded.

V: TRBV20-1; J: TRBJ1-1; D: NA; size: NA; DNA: TGCAGTGCCCTTTCATCCGACACTGAAGCTTTCTTT; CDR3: CSALSSDTEAFF
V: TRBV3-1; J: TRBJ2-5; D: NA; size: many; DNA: TGTGCCAGCAGCCAAGATCGGAAGACCCAGTACTTC; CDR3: CASSQDRKTQYF
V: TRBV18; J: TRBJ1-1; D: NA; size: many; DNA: TGTGCCAGCTCAGCTACGGAGTGGGACACTGAAGCTTTCTTT; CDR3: CASSATEWDTEAFF
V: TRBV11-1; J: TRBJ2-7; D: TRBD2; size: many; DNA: TGTGCCAGCAGCACTCCCGGGACTAGCGGGAGTTACGAGCAGTACTTC; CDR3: CASSTPGTSGSYEQYF
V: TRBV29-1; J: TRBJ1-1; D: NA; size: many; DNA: TGCAGCGCCGTGGGACGGCTGAACACTGAAGCTTTCTTT; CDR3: CSAVGRLNTEAFF
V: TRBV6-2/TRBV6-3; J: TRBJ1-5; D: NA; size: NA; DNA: TGTGCCAGCAGTCCGCGACCGCGCAATCAGCCCCAGCATTTT; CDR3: CASSPRPRNQPQHF
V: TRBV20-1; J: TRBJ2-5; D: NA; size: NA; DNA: TGCAGTGCTAGAAGAACAGATCTCTGGTTTGAGACCCAGTACTTC; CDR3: CSARRTDLWFETQYF
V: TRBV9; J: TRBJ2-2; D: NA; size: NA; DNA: TGTGCCAGCAGCGTAGGGGGACGGCTTACGAACACCGGGGAGCTGTTTTTT; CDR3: CASSVGGRLTNTGELFF
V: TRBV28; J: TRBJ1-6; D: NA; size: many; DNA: TGTGCCAGCAGCGGACGGGGTTCACCCCTCCACTTT; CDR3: CASSGRGSPLHF
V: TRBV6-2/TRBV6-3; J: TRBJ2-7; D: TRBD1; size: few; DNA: TGTGCCAGCTGTAATCACAGGGACAGACCCTACGAGCAGTACTTC; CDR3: CASCNHRDRPYEQYF
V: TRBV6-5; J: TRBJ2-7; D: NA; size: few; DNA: TGTGCCAGCAGTTACGGGGGAGCCGAGCAGTACTTC; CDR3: CASSYGGAEQYF
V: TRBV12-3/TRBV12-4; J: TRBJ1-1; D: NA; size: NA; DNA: TGTGCCAGCAGGCTGGACGGTTTGAACACTGAAGCTTTCTTT; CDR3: CASRLDGLNTEAFF
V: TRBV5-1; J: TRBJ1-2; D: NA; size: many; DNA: TGCGCCAGCAGCCCACAGGGTGCGGATGGCTACACCTTC; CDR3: CASSPQGADGYTF
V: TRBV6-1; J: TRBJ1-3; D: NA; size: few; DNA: TGTGCCAGCAGTGGGGACTCCTCCAACACCATATATTTT; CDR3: CASSGDSSNTIYF
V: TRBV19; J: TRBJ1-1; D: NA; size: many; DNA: TGTGCCAGTAGTATTGGCCCGGGTGCGGCCGGCACTGAAGCTTTCTTT; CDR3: CASSIGPGAAGTEAFF
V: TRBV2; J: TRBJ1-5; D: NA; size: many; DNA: TGTGCCAGCCGACCCCTAGGACAGTACAATCAGCCCCAGCATTTT; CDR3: CASRPLGQYNQPQHF
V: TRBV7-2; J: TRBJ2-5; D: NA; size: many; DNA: TGTGCCAGCAGCTCTCAACGAGAGACCCAGTACTTC; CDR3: CASSSQRETQYF
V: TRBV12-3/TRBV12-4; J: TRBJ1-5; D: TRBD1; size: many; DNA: TGTGCCAGCAGACTGGGACAGGGGGACAATCAGCCCCAGCATTTT; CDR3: CASRLGQGDNQPQHF
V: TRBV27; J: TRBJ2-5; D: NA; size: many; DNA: TGTGCCAGCAGTTTCACGGACCAAGAGACCCAGTACTTC; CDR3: CASSFTDQETQYF
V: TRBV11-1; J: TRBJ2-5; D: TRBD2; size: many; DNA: TGTGCCAGCAGCTTAGGTAGCGGGAGGGCCGGAGCGGAGACCCAGTACTTC; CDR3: CASSLGSGRAGAETQYF
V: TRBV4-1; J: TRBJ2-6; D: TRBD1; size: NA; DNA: TGCGCCAGCAGCCAAAGGACAGGGGCTCTACTCTCTGGGGCCAACGTCCTGACTTTC; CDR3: CASSQRTGALLSGANVLTF
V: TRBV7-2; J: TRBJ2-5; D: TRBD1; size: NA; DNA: TGTGCCAGCAGCTCCGGCCAGGGCAGGGGGCAGGAGACCCAGTACTTC; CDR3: CASSSGQGRGQETQYF
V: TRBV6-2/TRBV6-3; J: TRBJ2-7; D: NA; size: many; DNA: TGTGCCAGCAGTTACGGTCCTTCCTACGAGCAGTACTTC; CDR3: CASSYGPSYEQYF
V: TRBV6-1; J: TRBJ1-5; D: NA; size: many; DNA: TGTGCCAGCCGGAGGGTTGGGGATTCGGGCTGGCCCCAGCATTTT; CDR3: CASRRVGDSGWPQHF
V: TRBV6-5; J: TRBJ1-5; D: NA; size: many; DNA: TGTGCCAGCAGTTCGGGCACTAATCAGCCCCAGCATTTT; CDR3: CASSSGTNQPQHF
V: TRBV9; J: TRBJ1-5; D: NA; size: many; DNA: TGTGCCAGCAGCGTAGACGGGGGCCCCGAAGAGGCCCAGCATTTT; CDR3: CASSVDGGPEEAQHF
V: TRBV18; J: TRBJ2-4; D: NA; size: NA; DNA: TGTGCCAGCTCACCACCGGGCCAGGGGGCCAAAAACATTCAGTACTTC; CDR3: CASSPPGQGAKNIQYF